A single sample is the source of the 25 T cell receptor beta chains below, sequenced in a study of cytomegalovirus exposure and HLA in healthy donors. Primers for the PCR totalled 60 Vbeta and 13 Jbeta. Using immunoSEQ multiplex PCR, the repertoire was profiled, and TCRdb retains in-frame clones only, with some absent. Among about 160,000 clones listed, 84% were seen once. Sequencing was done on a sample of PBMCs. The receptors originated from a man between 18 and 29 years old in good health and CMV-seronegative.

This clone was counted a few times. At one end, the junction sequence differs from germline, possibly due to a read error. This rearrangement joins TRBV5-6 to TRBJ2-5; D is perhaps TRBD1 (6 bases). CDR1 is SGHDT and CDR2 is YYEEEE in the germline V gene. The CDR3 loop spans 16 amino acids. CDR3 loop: CASSLAAQGEQGTQYF. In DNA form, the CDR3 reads TGTGCCAGCAGCTTGGCCGCACAGGGTGAGCAAGGGACCCAGTACTTC.

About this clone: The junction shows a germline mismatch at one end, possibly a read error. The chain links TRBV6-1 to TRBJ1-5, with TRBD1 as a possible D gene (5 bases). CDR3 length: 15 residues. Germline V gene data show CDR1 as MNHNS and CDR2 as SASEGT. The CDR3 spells CAGSQPDRDYQPQHF. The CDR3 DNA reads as TGTGCCGGCAGCCAACCCGACAGAGACTATCAGCCCCAGCATTTT.

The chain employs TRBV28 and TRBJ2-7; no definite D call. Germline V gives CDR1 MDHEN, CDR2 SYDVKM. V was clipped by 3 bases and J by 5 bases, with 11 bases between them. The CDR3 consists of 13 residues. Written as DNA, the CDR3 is TGTGCCAGCAGTTTTCCCAGTATCAACGAGCAGTACTTC. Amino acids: CASSFPSINEQYF. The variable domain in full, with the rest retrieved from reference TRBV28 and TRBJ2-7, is DVKVTQSSRYLVKRTGEKVFLECVQDMDHENMFWYRQDPGLGLRLIYFSYDVKMKEKGDIPEGYSVSREKKERFSLILESASTNQTSMYLCASSFPSINEQYFGPGTRLTVT.

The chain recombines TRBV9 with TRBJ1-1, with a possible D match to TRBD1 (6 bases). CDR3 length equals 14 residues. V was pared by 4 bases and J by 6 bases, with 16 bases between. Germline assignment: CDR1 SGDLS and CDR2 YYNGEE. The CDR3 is CASSLGGAGAEAFF. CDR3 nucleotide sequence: TGTGCCAGCAGCCTGGGGGGGGCTGGCGCTGAAGCTTTCTTT.

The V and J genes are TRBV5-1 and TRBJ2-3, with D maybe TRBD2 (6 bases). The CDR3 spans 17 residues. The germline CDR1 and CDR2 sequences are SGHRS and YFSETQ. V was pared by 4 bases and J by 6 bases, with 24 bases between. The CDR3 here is CASSPGVYRTWPDTQYF. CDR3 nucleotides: TGCGCCAGCAGCCCGGGGGTCTATCGGACCTGGCCTGATACGCAGTATTTT.

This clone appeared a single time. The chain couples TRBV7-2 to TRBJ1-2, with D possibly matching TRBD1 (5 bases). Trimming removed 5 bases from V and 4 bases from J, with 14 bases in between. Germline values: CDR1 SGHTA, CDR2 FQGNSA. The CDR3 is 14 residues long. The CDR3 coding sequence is TGTGCCAGCAGCAGCAGGGCCCCTTCCTATGGCTACACCTTC. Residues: CASSSRAPSYGYTF.

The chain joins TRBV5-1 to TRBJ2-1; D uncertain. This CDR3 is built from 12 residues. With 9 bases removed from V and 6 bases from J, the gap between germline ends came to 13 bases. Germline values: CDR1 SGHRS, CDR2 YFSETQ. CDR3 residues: CATTGTLNEQFF. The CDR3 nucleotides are TGCGCCACCACGGGTACTCTCAATGAGCAGTTCTTC.

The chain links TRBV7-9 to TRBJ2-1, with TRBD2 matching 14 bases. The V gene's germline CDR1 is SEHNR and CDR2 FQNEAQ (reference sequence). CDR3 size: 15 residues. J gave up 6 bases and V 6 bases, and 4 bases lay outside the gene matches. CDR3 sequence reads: CASRSGTSGSNEQFF. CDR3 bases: TGTGCCAGCAGATCCGGGACTAGCGGGAGCAATGAGCAGTTCTTC.

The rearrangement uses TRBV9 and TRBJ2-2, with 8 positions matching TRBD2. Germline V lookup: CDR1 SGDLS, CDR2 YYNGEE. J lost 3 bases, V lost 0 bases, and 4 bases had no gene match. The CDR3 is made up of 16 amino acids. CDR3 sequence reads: CASSVVDGGDTGELFF. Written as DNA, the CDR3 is TGTGCCAGCAGCGTAGTGGACGGGGGGGACACCGGGGAGCTGTTTTTT.

The CDR3 DNA follows: TGTGCCAGCAGTGAACTTTCGACTACGGAGACCCAGTACTTC. Translated: CASSELSTTETQYF. The rearrangement joins TRBV25-1 to TRBJ2-5, with D possibly TRBD2 on 5 matching bases. Between the trimmed V and J ends, which lost 2 bases and 5 bases, there was a span of 12 bases. The CDR3 has 14 amino acids. Germline values: CDR1 MGHDK, CDR2 SYGVNS.

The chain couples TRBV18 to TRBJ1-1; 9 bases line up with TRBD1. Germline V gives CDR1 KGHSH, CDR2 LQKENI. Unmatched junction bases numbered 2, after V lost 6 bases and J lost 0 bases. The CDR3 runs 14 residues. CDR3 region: CASSGQGMNTEAFF. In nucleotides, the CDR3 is TGTGCCAGCTCCGGACAGGGGATGAACACTGAAGCTTTCTTT.

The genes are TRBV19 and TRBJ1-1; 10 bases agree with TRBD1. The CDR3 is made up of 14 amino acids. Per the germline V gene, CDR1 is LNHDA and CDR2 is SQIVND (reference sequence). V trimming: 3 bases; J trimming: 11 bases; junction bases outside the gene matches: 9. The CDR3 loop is CASSMDRGFLGAFF. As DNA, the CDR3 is TGTGCCAGTAGTATGGACAGGGGGTTTTTGGGCGCTTTCTTT.

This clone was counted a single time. The CDR3 region is CASSLVGGNNYGYTF. The CDR3 DNA follows: TGTGCCAGCAGCTTAGTCGGGGGGAATAACTATGGCTACACCTTC. The rearrangement joins TRBV7-2 to TRBJ1-2, with D possibly matching TRBD1 (5 bases). Germline values: CDR1 SGHTA, CDR2 FQGNSA. The CDR3 runs to 15 residues. V gave up 1 base and J gave up 1 base, with 10 bases separating them.

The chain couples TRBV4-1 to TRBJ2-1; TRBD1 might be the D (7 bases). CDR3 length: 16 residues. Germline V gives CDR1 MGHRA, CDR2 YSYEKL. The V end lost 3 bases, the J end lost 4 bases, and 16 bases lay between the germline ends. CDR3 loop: CASSQADAGQYNEQFF. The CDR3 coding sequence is TGCGCCAGCAGCCAGGCGGACGCGGGACAGTACAATGAGCAGTTCTTC.

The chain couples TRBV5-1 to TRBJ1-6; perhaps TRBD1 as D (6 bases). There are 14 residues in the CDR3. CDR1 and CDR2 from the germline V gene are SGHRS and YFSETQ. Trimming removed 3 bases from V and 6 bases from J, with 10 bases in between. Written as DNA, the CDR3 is TGCGCCAGCAGCTCTGGGACAACTAATTCACCCCTCCACTTT. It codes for CASSSGTTNSPLHF.

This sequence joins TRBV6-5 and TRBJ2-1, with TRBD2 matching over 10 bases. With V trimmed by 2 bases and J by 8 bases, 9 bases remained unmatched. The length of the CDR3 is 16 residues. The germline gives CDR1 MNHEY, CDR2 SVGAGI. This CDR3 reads CASSYLLAGENHEQFF. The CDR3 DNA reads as TGTGCCAGCAGTTACCTTCTAGCGGGAGAAAATCATGAGCAGTTCTTC.

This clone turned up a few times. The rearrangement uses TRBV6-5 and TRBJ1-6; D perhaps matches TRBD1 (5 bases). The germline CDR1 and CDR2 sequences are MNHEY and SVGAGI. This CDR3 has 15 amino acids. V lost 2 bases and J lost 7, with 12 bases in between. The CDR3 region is CASSYGGDYNSPLHF. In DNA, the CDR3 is TGTGCCAGCAGTTACGGAGGGGATTACAATTCACCCCTCCACTTT.

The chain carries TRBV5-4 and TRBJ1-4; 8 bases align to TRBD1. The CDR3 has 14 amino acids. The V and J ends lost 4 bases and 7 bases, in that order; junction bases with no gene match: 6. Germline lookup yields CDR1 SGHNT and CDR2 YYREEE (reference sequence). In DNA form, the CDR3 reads TGTGCCAGCAGCCACGGACAGGGAGGTGAAAAACTGTTTTTT. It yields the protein CASSHGQGGEKLFF.

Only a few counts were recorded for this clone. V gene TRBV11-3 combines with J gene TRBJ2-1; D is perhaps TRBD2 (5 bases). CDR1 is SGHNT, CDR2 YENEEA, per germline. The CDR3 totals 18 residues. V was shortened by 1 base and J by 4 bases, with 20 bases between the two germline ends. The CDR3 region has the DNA TGTGCCAGCAGCTTAGGGTCTAGCTCCCGACCTGTTTACAATGAGCAGTTCTTC. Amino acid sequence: CASSLGSSSRPVYNEQFF.

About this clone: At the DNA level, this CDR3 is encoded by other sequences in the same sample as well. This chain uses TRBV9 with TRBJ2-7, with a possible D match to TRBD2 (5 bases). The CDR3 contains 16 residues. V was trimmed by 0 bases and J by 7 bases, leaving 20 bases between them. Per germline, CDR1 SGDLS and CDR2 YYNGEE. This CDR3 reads CASSVGGQDGAWEQYF. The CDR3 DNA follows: TGTGCCAGCAGCGTAGGCGGGCAGGACGGAGCGTGGGAGCAGTACTTC.

The CDR3 spells CASSLEPGLEAFF. CDR3 DNA: TGTGCCAGCAGCTTAGAACCAGGGTTAGAAGCTTTCTTT. This chain links TRBV7-6 with TRBJ1-1; tentatively, D is TRBD1 (5 bases). The CDR3 consists of 13 residues. CDR1 is SGHVS and CDR2 is FNYEAQ in the germline V gene. The V end was cut by 1 base, the J end by 8 bases, with 11 bases between.

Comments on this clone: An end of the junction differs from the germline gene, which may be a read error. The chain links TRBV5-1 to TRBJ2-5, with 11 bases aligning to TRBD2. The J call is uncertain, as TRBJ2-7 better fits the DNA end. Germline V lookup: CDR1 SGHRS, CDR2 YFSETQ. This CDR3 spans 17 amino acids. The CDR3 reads CASSSGITSGSSHEQYF. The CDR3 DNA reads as TGCGCCAGCAGCTCGGGCATTACTAGCGGGAGCTCCCACGAGCAGTACTTC.

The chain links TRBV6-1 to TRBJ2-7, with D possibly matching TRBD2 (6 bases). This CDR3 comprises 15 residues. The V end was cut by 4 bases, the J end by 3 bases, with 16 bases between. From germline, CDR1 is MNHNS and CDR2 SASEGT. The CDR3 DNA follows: TGTGCCAGCAGTGGGGACCGGGGGTTCAACTACGAGCAGTACTTC. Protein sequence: CASSGDRGFNYEQYF.

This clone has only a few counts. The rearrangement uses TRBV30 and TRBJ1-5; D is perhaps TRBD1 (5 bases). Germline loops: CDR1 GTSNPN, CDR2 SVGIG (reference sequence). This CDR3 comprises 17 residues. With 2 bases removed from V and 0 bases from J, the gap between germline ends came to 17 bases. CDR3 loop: CAWSPLGVTNSNQPQHF. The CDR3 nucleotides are TGTGCCTGGAGTCCCTTAGGGGTGACAAATAGCAATCAGCCCCAGCATTTT. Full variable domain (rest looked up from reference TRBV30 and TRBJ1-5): SQTIHQWPATLVQPVGSPLSLECTVEGTSNPNLYWYRQAAGRGLQLLFYSVGIGQISSEVPQNLSASRPQDRQFILSSKKLLLSDSGFYLCAWSPLGVTNSNQPQHFGDGTRLSIL.

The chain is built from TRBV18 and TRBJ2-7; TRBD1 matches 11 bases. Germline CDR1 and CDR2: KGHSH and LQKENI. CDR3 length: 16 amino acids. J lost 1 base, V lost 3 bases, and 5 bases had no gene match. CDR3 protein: CASSPVGTGGSYEQYF. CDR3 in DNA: TGTGCCAGCTCACCGGTTGGGACAGGGGGTTCCTACGAGCAGTACTTC.